The present T cell receptor beta chain was sequenced within a study of OX40 agonist ivuxolimab in advanced cancers. Study in general: Patients in the trial were receiving intravenous ivuxolimab every 2 weeks, at doses of 0.01 to 10 mg/kg. The study enrolled dose-escalation patients with hepatocellular carcinoma, melanoma, renal cell or head and neck cancer. General observations from the study: CD4+ and CD8+ T cells in blood underwent clonal expansion by week 6 at 0.1 to 3.0 mg/kg.

At baseline, cycle 4 day 1, and cycle 7 day 1, blood was sampled. With regard to this clone: The antigen is unknown.

CDR1 is SNHLY, CDR2 FYNNEI, per germline. This CDR3 has 13 residues. Trimming pared 6 bases from V and 2 bases from J, leaving 10 bases between. TCRdb keeps only in-frame clones here, not all; method: immunoSEQ multiplex PCR. The sample shows tens of thousands of clones, roughly 80% of them seen only once. The sample here was CD4+ or CD8+ T cells sorted from blood, taken in a trial of the OX40 agonist ivuxolimab. The chain carries TRBV2 and TRBJ1-1; the D is unclear. This clonotype originated in an adult with an advanced solid tumor such as melanoma, head and neck, liver or kidney cancer. This CDR3 is CASRNGINTEAFF. CDR3 nucleotides: TGTGCCAGCAGAAACGGGATAAACACTGAAGCTTTCTTT.